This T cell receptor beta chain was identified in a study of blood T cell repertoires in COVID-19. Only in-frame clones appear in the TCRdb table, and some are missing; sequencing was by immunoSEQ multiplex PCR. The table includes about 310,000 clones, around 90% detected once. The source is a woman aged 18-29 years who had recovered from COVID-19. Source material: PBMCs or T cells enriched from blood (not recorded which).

CDR3 region: CASSLEAGGREQYF. Written as DNA, the CDR3 is TGTGCCAGCAGTTTAGAGGCAGGGGGGCGCGAGCAGTACTTC. The rearrangement links TRBV28 to TRBJ2-7; D possibly corresponds to TRBD1 (7 bases). CDR1 is MDHEN and CDR2 is SYDVKM in the germline V gene. Trimming stripped 2 bases from V and 6 bases from J, with 14 bases between. This CDR3 is built from 14 residues.